This T cell receptor beta chain was identified during a study of graft-versus-host responses after intestinal transplantation. Looked up from germline, CDR1 is SGDLS and CDR2 is YYNGEE. This CDR3 is 16 amino acids long. The ends were cut back, 4 bases at V and 2 bases at J, with 16 bases in the middle. The data were produced by immunoSEQ multiplex PCR, yet TCRdb's version contains in-frame clones alone and is incomplete. The profile shows about 78,000 clones, about nine tenths of them singletons. About this clone itself: Its antigen is as yet unknown.

The chain joins TRBV9 to TRBJ2-1; D ambiguous. This specimen was unstimulated CD8+ T cells sorted from spleen or lymph node cells, taken before transplant. The sequence came from a human donor who was the organ donor for an intestinal transplant. CDR3 sequence reads: CASSPVRGSTYNEQFF. The CDR3 bases are TGTGCCAGCAGCCCGGTCCGCGGCAGTACCTACAATGAGCAGTTCTTC.